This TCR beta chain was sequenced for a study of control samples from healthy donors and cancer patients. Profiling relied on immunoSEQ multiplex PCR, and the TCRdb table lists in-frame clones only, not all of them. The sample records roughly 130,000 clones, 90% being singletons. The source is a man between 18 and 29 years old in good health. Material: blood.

CDR3 protein: CASGAEQYNSPLHF. The DNA for the CDR3 is TGTGCCAGCGGGGCGGAACAGTATAATTCACCCCTCCACTTT. This rearrangement joins TRBV25-1 to TRBJ1-6, with TRBD1 as a possible D gene (5 bases). In germline, CDR1 is MGHDK, CDR2 SYGVNS. This CDR3 has 14 amino acids. V gave up 8 bases and J gave up 4 bases, with 12 bases separating them.